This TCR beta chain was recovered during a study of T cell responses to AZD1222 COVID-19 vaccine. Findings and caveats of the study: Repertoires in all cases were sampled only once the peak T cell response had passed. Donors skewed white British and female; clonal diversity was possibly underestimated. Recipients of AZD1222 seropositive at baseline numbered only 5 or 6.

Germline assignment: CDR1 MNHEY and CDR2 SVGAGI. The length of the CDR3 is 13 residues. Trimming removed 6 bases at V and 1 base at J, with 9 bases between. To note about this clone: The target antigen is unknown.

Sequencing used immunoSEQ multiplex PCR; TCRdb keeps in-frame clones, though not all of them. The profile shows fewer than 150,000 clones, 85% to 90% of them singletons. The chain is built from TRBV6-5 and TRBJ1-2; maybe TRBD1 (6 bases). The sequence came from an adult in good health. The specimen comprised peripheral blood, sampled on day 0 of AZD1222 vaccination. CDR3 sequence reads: CASSRDNNYGYTF. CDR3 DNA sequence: TGTGCCAGCAGCCGGGACAATAACTATGGCTACACCTTC.